This T cell receptor (beta chain) was sequenced during a study of CD8+ T cells in alopecia areata. General study findings and limits: Higher clonality and more expanded CD8+ clones appeared in lesional than normal scalp.

RNA was extracted and reverse transcribed into cDNA as the sequencing template. Method: immunoSEQ multiplex PCR; TCRdb's copy keeps in-frame clones and lacks some. The data hold some 180,000 clones, with around 63% observed a single time. The study team obtained lesional scalp punch biopsies and peripheral blood from alopecia areata patients. Note on this clone: Antigen unknown.

This specimen consisted of CD4+ T cells sorted from blood, obtained at week 0. The sequence came from a human donor with alopecia areata.

CDR3 nucleotide sequence: TGTGCCAGCAGTGACTACAACCATCTCCACTTT. Its protein product is CASSDYNHLHF. The chain employs TRBV2 and TRBJ1-6; D gene ambiguous. The germline V gene encodes CDR1 SNHLY and CDR2 FYNNEI. The V end lost 3 bases, the J end lost 16 bases, and 10 bases lay between the germline ends. CDR3 length: 11 residues.